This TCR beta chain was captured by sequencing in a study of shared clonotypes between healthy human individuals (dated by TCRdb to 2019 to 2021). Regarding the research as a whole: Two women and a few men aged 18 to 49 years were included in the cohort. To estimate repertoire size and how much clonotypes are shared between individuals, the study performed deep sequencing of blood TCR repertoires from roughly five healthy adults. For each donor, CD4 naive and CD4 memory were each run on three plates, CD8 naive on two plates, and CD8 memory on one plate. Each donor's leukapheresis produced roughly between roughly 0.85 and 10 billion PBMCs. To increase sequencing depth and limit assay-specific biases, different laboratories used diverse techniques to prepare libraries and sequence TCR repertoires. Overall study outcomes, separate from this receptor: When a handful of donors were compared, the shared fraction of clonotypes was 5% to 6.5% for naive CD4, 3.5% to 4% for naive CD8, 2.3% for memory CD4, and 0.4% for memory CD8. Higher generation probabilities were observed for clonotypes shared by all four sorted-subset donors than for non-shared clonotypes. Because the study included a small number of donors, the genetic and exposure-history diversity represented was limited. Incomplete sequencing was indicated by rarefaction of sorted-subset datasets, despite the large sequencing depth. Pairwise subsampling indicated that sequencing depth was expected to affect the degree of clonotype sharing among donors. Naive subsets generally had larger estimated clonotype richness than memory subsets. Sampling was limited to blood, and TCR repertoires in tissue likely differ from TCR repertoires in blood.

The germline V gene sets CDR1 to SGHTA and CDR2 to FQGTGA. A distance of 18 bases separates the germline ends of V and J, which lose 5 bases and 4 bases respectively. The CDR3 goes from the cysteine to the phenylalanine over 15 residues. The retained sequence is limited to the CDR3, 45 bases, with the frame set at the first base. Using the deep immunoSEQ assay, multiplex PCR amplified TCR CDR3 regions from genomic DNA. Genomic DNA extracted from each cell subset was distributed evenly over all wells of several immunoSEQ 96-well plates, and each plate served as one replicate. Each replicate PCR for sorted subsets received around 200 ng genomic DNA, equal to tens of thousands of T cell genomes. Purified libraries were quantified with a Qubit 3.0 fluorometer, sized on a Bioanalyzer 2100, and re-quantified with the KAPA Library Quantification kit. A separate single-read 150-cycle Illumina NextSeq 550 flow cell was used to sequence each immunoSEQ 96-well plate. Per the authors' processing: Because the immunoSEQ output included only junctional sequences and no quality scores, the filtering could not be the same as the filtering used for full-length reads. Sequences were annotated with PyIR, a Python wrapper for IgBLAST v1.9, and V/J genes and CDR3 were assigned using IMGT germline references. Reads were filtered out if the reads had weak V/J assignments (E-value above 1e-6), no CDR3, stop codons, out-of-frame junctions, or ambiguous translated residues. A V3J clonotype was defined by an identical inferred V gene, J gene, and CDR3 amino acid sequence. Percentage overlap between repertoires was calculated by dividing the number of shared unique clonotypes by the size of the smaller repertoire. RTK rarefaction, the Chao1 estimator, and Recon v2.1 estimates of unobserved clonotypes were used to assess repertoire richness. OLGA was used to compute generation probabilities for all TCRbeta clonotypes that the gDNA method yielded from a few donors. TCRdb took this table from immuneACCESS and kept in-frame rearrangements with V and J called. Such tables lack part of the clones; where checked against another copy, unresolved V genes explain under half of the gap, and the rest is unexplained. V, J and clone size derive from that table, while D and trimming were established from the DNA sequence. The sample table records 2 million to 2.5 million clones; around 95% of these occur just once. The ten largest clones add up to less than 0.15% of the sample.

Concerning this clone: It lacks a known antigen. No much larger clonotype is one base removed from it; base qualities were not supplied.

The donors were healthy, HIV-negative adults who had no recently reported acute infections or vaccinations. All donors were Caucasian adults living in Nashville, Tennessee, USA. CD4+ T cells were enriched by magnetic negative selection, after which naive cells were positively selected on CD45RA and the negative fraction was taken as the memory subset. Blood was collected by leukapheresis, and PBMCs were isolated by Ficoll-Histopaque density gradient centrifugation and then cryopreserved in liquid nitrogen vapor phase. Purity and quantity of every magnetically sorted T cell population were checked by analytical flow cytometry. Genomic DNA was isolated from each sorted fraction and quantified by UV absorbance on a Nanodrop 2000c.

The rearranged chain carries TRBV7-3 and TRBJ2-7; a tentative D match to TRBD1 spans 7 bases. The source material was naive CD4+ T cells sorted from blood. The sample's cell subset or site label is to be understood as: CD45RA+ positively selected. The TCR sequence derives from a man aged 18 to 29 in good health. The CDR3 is CASSQQAGGLYEQYF. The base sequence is TGTGCCAGCAGCCAGCAAGCAGGGGGGCTATACGAGCAGTACTTC.